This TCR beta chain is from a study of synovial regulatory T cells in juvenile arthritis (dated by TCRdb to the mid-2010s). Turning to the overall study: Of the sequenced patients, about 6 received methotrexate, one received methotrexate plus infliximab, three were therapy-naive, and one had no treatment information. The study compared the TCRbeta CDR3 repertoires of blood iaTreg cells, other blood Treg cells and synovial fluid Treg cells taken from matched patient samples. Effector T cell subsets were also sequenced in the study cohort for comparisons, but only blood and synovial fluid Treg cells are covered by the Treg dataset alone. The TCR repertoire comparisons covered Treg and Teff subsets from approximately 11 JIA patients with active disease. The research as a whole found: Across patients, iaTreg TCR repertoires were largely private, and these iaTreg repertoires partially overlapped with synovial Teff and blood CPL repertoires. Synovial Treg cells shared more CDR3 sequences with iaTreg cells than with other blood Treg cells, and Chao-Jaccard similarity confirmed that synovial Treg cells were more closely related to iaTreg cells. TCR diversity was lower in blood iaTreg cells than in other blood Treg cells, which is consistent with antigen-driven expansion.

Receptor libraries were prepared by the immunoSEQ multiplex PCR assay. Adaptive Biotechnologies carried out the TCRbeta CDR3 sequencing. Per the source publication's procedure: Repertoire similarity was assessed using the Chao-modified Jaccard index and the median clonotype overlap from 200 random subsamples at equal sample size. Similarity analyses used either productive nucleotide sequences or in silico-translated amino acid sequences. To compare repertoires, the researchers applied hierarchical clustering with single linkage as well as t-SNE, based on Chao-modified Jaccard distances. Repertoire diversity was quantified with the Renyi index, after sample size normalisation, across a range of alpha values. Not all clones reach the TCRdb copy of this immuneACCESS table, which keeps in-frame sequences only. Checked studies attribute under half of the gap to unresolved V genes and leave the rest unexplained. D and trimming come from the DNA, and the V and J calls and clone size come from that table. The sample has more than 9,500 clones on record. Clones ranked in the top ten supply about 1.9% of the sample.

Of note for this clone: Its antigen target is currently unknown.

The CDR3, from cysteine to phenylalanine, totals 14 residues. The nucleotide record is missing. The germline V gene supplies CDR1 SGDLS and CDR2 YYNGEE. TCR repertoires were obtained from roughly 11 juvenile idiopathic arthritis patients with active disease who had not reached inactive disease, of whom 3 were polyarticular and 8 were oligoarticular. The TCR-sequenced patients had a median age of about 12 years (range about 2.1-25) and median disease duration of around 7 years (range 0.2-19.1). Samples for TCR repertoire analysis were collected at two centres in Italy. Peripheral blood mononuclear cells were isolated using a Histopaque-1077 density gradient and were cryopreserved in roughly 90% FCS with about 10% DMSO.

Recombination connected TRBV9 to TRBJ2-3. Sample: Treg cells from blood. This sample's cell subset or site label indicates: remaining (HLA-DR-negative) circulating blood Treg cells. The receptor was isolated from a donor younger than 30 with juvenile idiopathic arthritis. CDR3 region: CASSVESWTDTQYF. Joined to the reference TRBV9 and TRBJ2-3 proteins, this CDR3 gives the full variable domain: DSGVTQTPKHLITATGQRVTLRCSPRSGDLSVYWYQQSLDQGLQFLIQYYNGEERAKGNILERFSAQQFPDLHSELNLSSLELGDSALYFCASSVESWTDTQYFGPGTRLTVL.